The T cell receptor delta chain under discussion was sequenced for a study of Vδ1+ human thymocytes. Study outcomes and limitations: Thymic TRG and TRD repertoires appeared highly polyclonal, with Gaussian CDR3 length distributions. About 20% of thymic delta-chain sequences were Vdelta2, with few Vdelta3, unlike blood Vdelta1+ controls.

Extracted RNA was reverse transcribed into cDNA. Pooled V-gene forward primers with one constant-region reverse primer generated the CDR3 amplicons by multiplex PCR. TCRdb ran CATT on the multiplex PCR reads. The repertoire holds about 58,000 delta-chain clones, with around 15% as singletons. After alphabeta T cell depletion, CD3+ Vdelta1+ Vdelta2- thymocytes were sorted. The germline CDR1 and CDR2 sequences are TSWWSYY and QGS. The V and J ends lost 2 bases and 4 bases, in that order; junction bases with no gene match: 16. The CDR3 length is 18 residues. Note on this clone: Its specificity is unknown.

The V call is TRDV1, the J call TRDJ1; 7 nucleotides agree with TRDD3. This receptor was obtained from a girl in the first two years of life who had congenital heart surgery. The sample was Vdelta1+ gamma-delta thymocytes from the thymus. Subset meaning: FACS-sorted CD3+ TCRalphabeta- TCRVdelta1+ TCRVdelta2- thymocytes. The CDR3 region is CALGEGTPGWGPHDKLIF. The CDR3, as DNA: TGTGCTCTTGGGGAAGGGACCCCGGGCTGGGGGCCTCACGATAAACTCATCTTT.